This T cell receptor (beta chain) was recovered during a study of cytomegalovirus exposure and HLA in healthy donors (TCRdb year 2017). Background on the whole study: In an earlier analysis of approximately 640 of the donors, under 300 Gb of sequence data and roughly 100 million unique TCR beta sequences from roughly 200 million T cells were reported. About 330 gigabases of sequencing data and 75 million to 85 million unique TCR sequences made up an early release that covered fewer than 650 HLA-typed donors. Among the roughly 390 genotyped donors, approximately 76% belonged to the genetic ancestry cluster associated with self-reported Caucasian donors. The study aimed to test whether cataloging public T cell receptors could reveal signatures of past pathogen exposure. The study profiled the T cell repertoires of 550 to 700 subjects by immunosequencing and related them to cytomegalovirus serostatus. Along with the roughly 710-subject first cohort, a separate validation cohort of over a hundred different subjects was used. The study combined high-throughput TCR immunosequencing, statistical association of individual TCRs with disease status, and machine learning to predict cytomegalovirus infection status. In a later analysis, previously published TCR beta repertoires from roughly 710 donors were re-analyzed and high-resolution HLA genotyping was added so that TCR occurrence patterns could be studied. Rather than drawing on any new phenotypic data, the later analysis identified candidate immune exposures from TCR beta sequences and the way those sequences occurred across donors. To decide whether each TCR beta V gene segment behaved as functional or pseudogenic, an earlier analysis of some 570 of the donors relied on high-throughput TCR beta sequencing. Alongside the repertoire data, information on donor age, sex, ethnicity and CMV serostatus was compiled. A later genetic analysis used genome-wide SNP genotypes for 398 of the 666 donors, treating that subset as a discovery cohort. Every repertoire in the discovery cohort had been generated on one and the same sequencing platform. Class I and class II HLA loci were covered by the typing at four-digit resolution. The number of donors typed differed by locus, with about 629-630 for A, B, C, DRB1 and DQB1, 522 for DQA1, under 610 for DPA1, and 400 to 490 for DPB1. Four or five DR-DQ haplotypes were treated as single units for association and clustering because of strong linkage in the cohort. Across 300 to 400 genotyped donors of the cohort, an average of about 240,000 unique TCR beta nucleotide sequences per donor were sequenced, and 15% to 20% of those sequences were non-productive.

The cohort consisted of approximately 670 healthy bone marrow donors. Cohort members were all nominally healthy when sampled, although unrecorded immune exposures were likely present. The donor tested CMV seronegative and was one of the 352 seronegative cohort members. A peripheral blood sample was collected from each donor, and TCR beta sequencing was performed on peripheral blood mononuclear cells. Genomic DNA extraction from the blood cell samples was performed with the Qiagen DNeasy Blood Extraction Kit. The V and J ends are trimmed by 5 bases and 3 bases, leaving 12 bases between them. The CDR3, cysteine through phenylalanine, is 14 amino acids long. Only the CDR3 DNA stays, 42 bases, in frame from base 1. CDR1 MGHDK and CDR2 SYGVNS were looked up in the germline V gene. The research as a whole found: Most CMV-associated TCR beta chains appeared to be HLA-restricted in a later analysis, and the HLA associations seemed to be driven largely by CMV exposure. In the study, around 160 TCR beta chains were listed as associated with cytomegalovirus. A cluster of highly shared sequence variants was judged likely to be a technical artifact of the sequencing pipeline. In a later genetic analysis, a missense DCLRE1C variant was associated with V-gene and J-gene trimming of TCR beta chains, and the association was replicated in an independent cohort. A further reported finding was that TCR beta sequences accurately predicted the HLA-A and HLA-B alleles for most subjects in the first cohort. A later analysis found that HLA-associated TCR beta chains were more clonally expanded and had lower generation probabilities than equally common non-associated chains. The authors suggested that the approach could potentially be extended to other disease states and immunological phenotypes. Assigning TCR associations to individual alleles was difficult when HLA alleles, especially DR and DQ, strongly co-occurred. Some IMGT-functional V segments, including TRBV6-2 and TRBV6-3, could not be told apart with the 87-base-pair reads, so those segments were excluded. In an earlier analysis of 587 of the donors, most TCR beta V segments appeared in productive rearrangements about 87% or about 30% of the time, broadly matching IMGT annotations. The cohort was sequenced for TCR beta chains only, and without alpha or paired-chain data the features that could be detected were limited. Correlated functional status among segregating V segments might reflect linkage disequilibrium, but an unknown experimental factor could not be ruled out. According to a later analysis, parvovirus B19, influenza, CMV and Epstein-Barr virus appeared linked to several top co-occurrence clusters. In both the original and validation cohorts, the classifier was reported to diagnose cytomegalovirus status with high specificity and sensitivity. In a later analysis, about 17,000 TCR beta sequences were associated with specific HLA alleles at a false discovery rate of 0.05. Over 15 rarely observed V segments, including chromosome 9 orphons, were excluded from the earlier analysis of approximately 500 of the donors because counts were too low. Because HLA typing was unavailable for some donors at each locus, only the typed subset was used in association tests. In a later analysis, the rate of TCR association differed among HLA loci, with DRB1 alleles having the most associated TCRs and HLA-C alleles having the fewest. Sequencing depth was assumed to be roughly uniform across donors in the presence/absence analyses, though that assumption may not hold. Compared with the roughly 670-donor mean, donors in an Asian-associated ancestry cluster had fewer N-insertions in productive TCRs, according to a later genetic analysis. While some public TCRs were present in many individuals, most TCR sequences turned up only very rarely across donors. In vitro tests confirmed that a few of the cytomegalovirus-associated TCR beta chains recognize cytomegalovirus antigens. For the cohort, immune exposure information was limited to CMV serostatus.

A remark on this clone: Its binding antigen is unknown. Per-nucleotide qualities are absent, and no much larger clonotype sits a single base away.

Library preparation was by the immunoSEQ multiplex PCR assay. A mixture of 60 forward primers for TCR Vbeta segments and 13 reverse primers for TCR Jbeta segments was used in the multiplex PCR. The CDR3 region of rearranged TCR beta genes was amplified from genomic DNA by a multiplex PCR assay. The Illumina HiSeq System was used to sequence the amplified TCR beta libraries as 87-base-pair reads. Per the source publication's procedure: A later analysis counted some 80 million unique TCR beta chains across the 666 repertoires, and roughly 11 million of these chains were shared by at least two donors. Raw reads were error-corrected and collapsed into unique sequences by a nearest-neighbor algorithm in which closely related sequences were merged to remove PCR and sequencing errors. To assign V, D and J gene segments, CDR3 sequences were aligned to IMGT reference sequences. Each retained sequence needed at least a six-nucleotide match to both a V gene segment and a J gene segment. Rearrangements were called productive when the CDR3 lacked stop codons and stayed in frame with V and J; all others were non-productive. CDR3 was defined by IMGT convention, running from the second conserved V-encoded cysteine to the conserved J-encoded phenylalanine. The earlier analysis of about 640 of the donors excluded any sequence lacking an unambiguous match to a single V gene segment. In an earlier analysis of several hundred of the donors, a V segment was called functional when productive rearrangements were above 56.7%, and segregating when the standard deviation between donors exceeded 5%. To diagnose cytomegalovirus status from the catalog of TCR beta chain sequences, a statistical classification framework was built. V and J gene assignment, in a later analysis, came from comparing TCR nucleotide sequences with IMGT/GENE-DB human TR gene sequences. A later analysis assigned CDR3 sequences and most-parsimonious VDJ recombination scenarios with the TCRdist pipeline. In a later analysis, each TCR beta chain was defined by its CDR3 amino acid sequence together with its V-gene family, and reads lacking a unique V-gene family were excluded. As a way to deal with suspected cross-contamination and a sequencing artifact, a later analysis dropped roughly 620 nucleotide sequences that were highly shared and had low generation probability. A later analysis calculated a clonal expansion index for each public chain from normalized within-repertoire ranks of inferred template counts. A later analysis computed generation probabilities with a VDJ recombination model fitted to out-of-frame rearrangements, and checked the results against IGoR. In a later analysis, hypergeometric tests were used to score TCR-TCR, TCR-HLA and TCR-CMV co-occurrence, with a repertoire-size bias correction applied to TCR pairs. A later analysis estimated false discovery rates by permuting HLA or CMV assignments 20 times. A later analysis grouped co-occurring TCRs with DBSCAN, adding TCRdist sequence similarity when clustering within HLA-allele-positive subsets. Co-occurrence clustering excluded repertoires with fewer than 30,000 or more than 120,000 public chains, plus five with anomalous nucleotide sharing. This is the immuneACCESS table as TCRdb keeps it, with only in-frame sequences that have V and J called. A part of the clones is gone; compared with another copy, unresolved V genes explain less than half, and the rest is unexplained. V, J and clone size reflect that table, while D and trimming were determined from the DNA. The sample has 150,000 to 200,000 clones on record, 65% to 80% of them singletons. The biggest ten clones account for around 2.1% of the sample.

The rearranged chain carries TRBV25-1 and TRBJ2-3; the D gene is perhaps TRBD1, on 7 matching bases. Sequenced: PBMCs. The TCR comes from a female donor in good health and CMV-seronegative. In nucleotides, the sequence is TGTGCCAGCAGTCCAGGGGGGCCAACAGATACGCAGTATTTT. Translated, this is CASSPGGPTDTQYF.